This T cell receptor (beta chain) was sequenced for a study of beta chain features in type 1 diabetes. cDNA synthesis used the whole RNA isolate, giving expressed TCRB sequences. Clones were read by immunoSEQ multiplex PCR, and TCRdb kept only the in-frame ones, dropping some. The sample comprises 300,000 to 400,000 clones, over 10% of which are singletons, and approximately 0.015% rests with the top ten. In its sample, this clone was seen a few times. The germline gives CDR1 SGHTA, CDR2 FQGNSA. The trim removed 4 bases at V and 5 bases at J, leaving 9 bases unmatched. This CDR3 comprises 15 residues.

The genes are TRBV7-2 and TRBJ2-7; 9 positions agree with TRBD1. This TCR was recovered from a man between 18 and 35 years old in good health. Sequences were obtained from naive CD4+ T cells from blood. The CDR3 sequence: CASSSRDRVLNEQYF. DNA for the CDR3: TGTGCCAGCAGCTCCCGGGACAGGGTTTTGAACGAGCAGTACTTC.